This T cell receptor beta chain was captured by sequencing in a study of control samples from healthy donors and cancer patients. Germline V gene lookup returns CDR1 LNHDA and CDR2 SQIVND (reference sequence). The CDR3 spans 14 residues. Trimming took 9 bases from V and 5 from J; bases not matched to a gene: 10. This clone was seen only once. Method: immunoSEQ multiplex PCR; TCRdb's copy keeps in-frame clones and lacks some. Of 100,000 to 150,000 clones listed, roughly 90% were seen once; the top ten hold roughly 7.8%. The rearrangement uses TRBV19 and TRBJ2-7, with 10 bases that match TRBD1. What was sequenced was blood. The clonotype originates from a man between 18 and 29 years old in good health. The CDR3 loop is CASSAGQGYHEQYF. As DNA, the CDR3 is TGTGCCAGCTCAGCGGGACAGGGGTACCACGAGCAGTACTTC.